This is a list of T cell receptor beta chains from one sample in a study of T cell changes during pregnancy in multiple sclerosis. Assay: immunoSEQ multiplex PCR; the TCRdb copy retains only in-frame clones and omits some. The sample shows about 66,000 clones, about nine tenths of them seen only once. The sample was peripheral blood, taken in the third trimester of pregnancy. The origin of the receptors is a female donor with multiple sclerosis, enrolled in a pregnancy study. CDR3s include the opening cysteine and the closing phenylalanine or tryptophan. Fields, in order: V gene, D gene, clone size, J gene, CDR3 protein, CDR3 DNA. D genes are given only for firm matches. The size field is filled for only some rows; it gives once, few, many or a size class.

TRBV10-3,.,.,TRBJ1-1,CAISVQGSTEAFF,TGTGCCATCAGTGTGCAGGGGAGCACTGAAGCTTTCTTT
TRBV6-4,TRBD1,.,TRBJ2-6,CASSGTGGAGANVLTF,TGTGCCAGCAGTGGGACAGGGGGCGCTGGGGCCAACGTCCTGACTTTC
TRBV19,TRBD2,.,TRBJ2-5,CASSIRAGSQETQYF,TGTGCCAGTAGTATAAGAGCGGGAAGCCAAGAGACCCAGTACTTC
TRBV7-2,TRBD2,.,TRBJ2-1,CASSWTSGRRSIQFF,TGTGCCAGCAGCTGGACTAGCGGGAGAAGATCGATCCAGTTCTTC
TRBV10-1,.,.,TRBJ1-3,CASSESLTESSGNTIYF,TGCGCCAGCAGTGAGTCCTTGACGGAGAGCTCTGGAAACACCATATATTTT
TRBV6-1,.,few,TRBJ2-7,CASSQDSTGSYEQYF,TGTGCCAGCAGCCAGGACTCCACGGGCTCCTACGAGCAGTACTTC
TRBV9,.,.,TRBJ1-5,CASSVGSGGSNQPQHF,TGTGCCAGCAGCGTAGGTTCCGGAGGGAGCAATCAGCCCCAGCATTTT
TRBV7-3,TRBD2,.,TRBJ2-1,CASSQAGGAIYEQFF,TGTGCCAGCAGCCAGGCGGGGGGGGCTATCTATGAGCAGTTCTTC
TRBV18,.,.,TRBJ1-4,CASSPTAQNEKLFF,TGTGCCAGCTCACCGACAGCCCAGAATGAAAAACTGTTTTTT
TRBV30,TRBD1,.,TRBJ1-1,CAWSTGDTEAFF,TGTGCCTGGAGTACAGGGGACACTGAAGCTTTCTTT
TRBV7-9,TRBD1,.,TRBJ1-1,CASSLEGTVNTEAFF,TGTGCCAGCAGCTTAGAAGGGACAGTGAACACTGAAGCTTTCTTT
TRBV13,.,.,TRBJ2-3,CASTFNPGSSSTDTQYF,TGTGCCAGCACCTTTAACCCCGGGTCAAGTAGCACAGATACGCAGTATTTT
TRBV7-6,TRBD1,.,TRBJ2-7,CASSRYMTGVDEQYF,TGTGCCAGCAGCCGGTACATGACAGGGGTTGACGAGCAGTACTTC
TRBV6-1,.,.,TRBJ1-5,CASGVAGFGQPQHF,TGTGCCAGCGGAGTCGCAGGGTTTGGTCAGCCCCAGCATTTT
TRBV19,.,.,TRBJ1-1,CASSIGGFTEAFF,TGTGCCAGTAGTATTGGGGGGTTCACTGAAGCTTTCTTT
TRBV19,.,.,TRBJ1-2,CASSIDHGDGYTF,TGTGCCAGTAGTATCGACCACGGGGATGGCTACACCTTC
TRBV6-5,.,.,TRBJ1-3,CASSYSAALGNTIYF,TGTGCCAGCAGTTACTCGGCGGCCCTGGGAAACACCATATATTTT
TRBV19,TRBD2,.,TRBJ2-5,CASKPLAGEGETQYF,TGTGCCAGTAAGCCACTAGCGGGGGAGGGAGAGACCCAGTACTTC
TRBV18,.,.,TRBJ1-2,CASSPDRDQHGYTF,TGTGCCAGCTCACCGGACAGAGACCAGCATGGCTACACCTTC
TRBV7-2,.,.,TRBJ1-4,CASSSTSGTREKLFF,TGTGCCAGCAGCTCAACTTCGGGGACTCGCGAAAAACTGTTTTTT
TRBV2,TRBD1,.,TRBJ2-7,CASSETQTGGLYEQYF,TGTGCCAGCAGTGAAACCCAGACAGGGGGCTTGTACGAGCAGTACTTC
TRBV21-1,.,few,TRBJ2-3,CASSKEAGGPSDTQYF,TGTGCCAGCAGCAAAGAGGCGGGAGGGCCGTCAGATACGCAGTATTTT
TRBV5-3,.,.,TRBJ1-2,CARSFGPGVSNYGYTF,.
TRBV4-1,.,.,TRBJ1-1,CASSQDRGVDTEAFF,TGCGCCAGCAGCCAAGATCGGGGTGTTGACACTGAAGCTTTCTTT
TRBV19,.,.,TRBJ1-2,CASTTGQYYGYTF,TGTGCCAGTACCACCGGACAGTACTATGGCTACACCTTC
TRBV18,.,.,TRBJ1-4,CASSRAGANEKLFF,TGTGCCAGCTCACGGGCAGGGGCTAATGAAAAACTGTTTTTT
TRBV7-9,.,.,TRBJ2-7,CASSLGFTGYEQYF,TGTGCCAGCAGCTTAGGTTTTACGGGCTACGAGCAGTACTTC
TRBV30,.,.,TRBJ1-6,CAWNLRASYNSPLHF,TGTGCCTGGAATCTCAGGGCTTCCTATAATTCACCCCTCCACTTT
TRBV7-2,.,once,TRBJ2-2,CASSPEEGRELFF,TGTGCCAGCAGCCCAGAGGAGGGGCGGGAGCTGTTTTTT
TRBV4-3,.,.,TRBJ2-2,CASSQESRAPGELFF,TGCGCCAGCAGCCAAGAGTCCAGGGCTCCCGGGGAGCTGTTTTTT
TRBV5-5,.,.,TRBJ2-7,CASSTAGNSYEQYF,TGTGCCAGCAGCACGGCCGGGAACTCCTACGAGCAGTACTTC
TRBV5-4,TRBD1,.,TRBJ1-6,CASSLGGTVNSPLHF,TGTGCCAGCAGCTTGGGTGGGACAGTAAATTCACCCCTCCACTTT
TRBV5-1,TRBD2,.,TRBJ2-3,CASSLVGTSGTDTQYF,TGCGCCAGCAGCTTGGTTGGGACTAGCGGCACAGATACGCAGTATTTT
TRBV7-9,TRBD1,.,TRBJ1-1,CASSKTRTGLNTEAFF,TGTGCCAGCAGCAAAACCCGGACAGGGTTGAACACTGAAGCTTTCTTT
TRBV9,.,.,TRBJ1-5,CASSPGQYSNQPQHF,TGTGCCAGCAGCCCCGGACAGTATAGCAATCAGCCCCAGCATTTT
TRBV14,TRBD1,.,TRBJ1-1,CASSQDLRTGGTEAFF,TGTGCCAGCAGCCAAGATTTGAGAACAGGGGGCACTGAAGCTTTCTTT
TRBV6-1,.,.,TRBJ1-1,CASTGGTITEAFF,TGTGCCAGCACCGGGGGGACGATAACTGAAGCTTTCTTT
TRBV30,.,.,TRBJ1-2,CAWSANVGAYGYTF,TGTGCCTGGAGTGCGAATGTAGGGGCCTATGGCTACACCTTC
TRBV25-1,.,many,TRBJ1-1,CASSESITINTEAFF,TGTGCCAGCAGTGAATCTATTACTATAAACACTGAAGCTTTCTTT
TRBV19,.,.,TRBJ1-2,CASSPGFSNYGYTF,TGTGCCAGTAGTCCAGGTTTTTCGAACTATGGCTACACCTTC
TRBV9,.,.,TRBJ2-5,CASSAPRGAQETQYF,TGTGCCAGCAGCGCCCCTCGGGGGGCCCAAGAGACCCAGTACTTC
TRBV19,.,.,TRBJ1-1,CASSIQEDTEAFF,TGTGCCAGTAGTATACAGGAGGACACTGAAGCTTTCTTT
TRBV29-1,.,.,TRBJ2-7,CSVGRGLSYEQYF,TGCAGCGTTGGCCGCGGCCTTTCCTACGAGCAGTACTTC
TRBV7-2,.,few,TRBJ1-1,CASSPQGDTEAFF,TGTGCCAGCAGCCCTCAGGGTGACACTGAAGCTTTCTTT
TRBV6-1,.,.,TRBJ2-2,CASSEIRDIVPNTGELFF,TGTGCCAGCAGTGAAATCCGGGACATCGTCCCGAACACCGGGGAGCTGTTTTTT
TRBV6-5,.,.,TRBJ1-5,CASSTSGQPYQPQHF,TGTGCCAGCAGCACCTCCGGACAGCCTTATCAGCCCCAGCATTTT
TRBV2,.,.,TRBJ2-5,CASSERGIETQYF,TGTGCCAGCAGTGAACGGGGAATCGAGACCCAGTACTTC
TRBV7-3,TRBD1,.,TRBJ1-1,CASSPTGDTEAFF,TGTGCCAGCAGTCCTACAGGGGATACTGAAGCTTTCTTT
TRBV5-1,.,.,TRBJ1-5,CASSPLGGSNQPQHF,TGCGCCAGCAGCCCCCTAGGTGGCAGCAATCAGCCCCAGCATTTT
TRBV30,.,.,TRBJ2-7,CAWSRDKWYEQYF,TGTGCCTGGAGTCGGGACAAGTGGTACGAGCAGTACTTC
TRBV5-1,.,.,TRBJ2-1,CASSTERVGNEQFF,TGCGCCAGCAGCACGGAGAGGGTGGGGAATGAGCAGTTCTTC
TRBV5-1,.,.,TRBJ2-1,CASEESNEQFF,TGCGCCAGCGAGGAGTCCAATGAGCAGTTCTTC
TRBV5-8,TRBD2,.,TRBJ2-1,CASSLLGREEYNEQFF,TGTGCCAGCAGCTTGTTAGGGCGGGAGGAATACAATGAGCAGTTCTTC